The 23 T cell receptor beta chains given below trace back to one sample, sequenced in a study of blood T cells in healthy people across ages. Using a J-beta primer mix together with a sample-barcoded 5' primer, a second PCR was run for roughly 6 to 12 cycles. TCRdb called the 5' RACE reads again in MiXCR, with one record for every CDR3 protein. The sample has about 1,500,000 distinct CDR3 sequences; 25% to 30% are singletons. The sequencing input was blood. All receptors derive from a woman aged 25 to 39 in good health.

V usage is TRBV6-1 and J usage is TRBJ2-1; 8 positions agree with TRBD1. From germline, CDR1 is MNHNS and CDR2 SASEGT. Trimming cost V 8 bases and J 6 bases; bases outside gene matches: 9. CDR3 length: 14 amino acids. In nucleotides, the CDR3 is TGTGCCAGCGTCAAGGACAGGGTCCCCAATGAGCAGTTCTTC. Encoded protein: CASVKDRVPNEQFF.

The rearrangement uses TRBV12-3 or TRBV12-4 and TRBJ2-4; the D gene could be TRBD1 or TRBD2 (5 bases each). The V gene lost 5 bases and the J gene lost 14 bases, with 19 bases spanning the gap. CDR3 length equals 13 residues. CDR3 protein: CASSGGRIGREYF. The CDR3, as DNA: TGTGCCAGCAGTGGGGGAAGGATCGGCAGAGAGTACTTC.

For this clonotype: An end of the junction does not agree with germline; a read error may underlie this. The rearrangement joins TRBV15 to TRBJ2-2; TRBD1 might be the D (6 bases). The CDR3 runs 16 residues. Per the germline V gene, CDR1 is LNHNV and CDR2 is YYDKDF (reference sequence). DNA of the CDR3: TGTGCCACCAGCAGTTCCCAGACAGGTAGCACCGGGGAGCGGTTTTTT. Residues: CATSSSQTGSTGERFF.

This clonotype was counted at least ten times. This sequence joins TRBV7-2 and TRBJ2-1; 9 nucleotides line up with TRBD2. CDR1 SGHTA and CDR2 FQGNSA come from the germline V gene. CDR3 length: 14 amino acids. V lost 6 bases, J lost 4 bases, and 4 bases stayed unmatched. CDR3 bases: TGTGCCAGCAGTAGCGGGGGACTTTACAATGAGCAGTTCTTC. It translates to CASSSGGLYNEQFF.

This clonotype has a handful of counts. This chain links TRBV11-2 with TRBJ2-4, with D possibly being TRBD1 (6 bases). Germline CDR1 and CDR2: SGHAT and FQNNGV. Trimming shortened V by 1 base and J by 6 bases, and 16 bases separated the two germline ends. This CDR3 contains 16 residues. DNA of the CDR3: TGTGCCAGCAGCTTAGTGAGGGGGAAAAGGACAAACATTCAGTACTTC. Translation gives CASSLVRGKRTNIQYF.

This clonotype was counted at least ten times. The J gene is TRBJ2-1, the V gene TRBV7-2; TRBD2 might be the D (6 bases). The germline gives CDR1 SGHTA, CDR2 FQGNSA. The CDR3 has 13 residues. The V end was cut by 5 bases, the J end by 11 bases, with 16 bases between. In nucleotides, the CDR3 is TGTGCCAGCAGCCTAGGGCGGGCGGGGAAGCAGTTCTTC. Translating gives CASSLGRAGKQFF. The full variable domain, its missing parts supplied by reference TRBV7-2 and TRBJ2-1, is GAGVSQSPSNKVTEKGKDVELRCDPISGHTALYWYRQSLGQGLEFLIYFQGNSAPDKSGLPSDRFSAERTGGSVSTLTIQRTQQEDSAVYLCASSLGRAGKQFFGPGTRLTVL.

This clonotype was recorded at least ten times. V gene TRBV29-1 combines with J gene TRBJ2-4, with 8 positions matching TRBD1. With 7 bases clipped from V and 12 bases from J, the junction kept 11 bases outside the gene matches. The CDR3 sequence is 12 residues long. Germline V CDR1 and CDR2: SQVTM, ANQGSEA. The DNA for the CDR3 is TGCAGCGCGGCACATGACAGGGGAGGTCAGTACTTC. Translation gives CSAAHDRGGQYF. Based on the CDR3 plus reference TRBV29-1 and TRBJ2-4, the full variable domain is SAVISQKPSRDICQRGTSLTIQCQVDSQVTMMFWYRQQPGQSLTLIATANQGSEATYESGFVIDKFPISRPNLTFSTLTVSNMSPEDSSIYLCSAAHDRGGQYFGAGTRLSVL.

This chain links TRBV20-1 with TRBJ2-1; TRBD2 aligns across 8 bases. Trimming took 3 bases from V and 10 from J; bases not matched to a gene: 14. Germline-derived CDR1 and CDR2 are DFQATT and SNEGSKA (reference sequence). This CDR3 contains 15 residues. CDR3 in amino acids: CSARGPLAGQGEQFF. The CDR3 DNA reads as TGCAGTGCTAGGGGGCCTCTAGCGGGCCAGGGGGAGCAGTTCTTC.

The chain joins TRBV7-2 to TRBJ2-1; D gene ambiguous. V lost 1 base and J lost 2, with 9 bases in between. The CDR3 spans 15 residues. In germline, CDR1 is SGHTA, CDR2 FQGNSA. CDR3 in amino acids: CASSLVYGTYNEQFF. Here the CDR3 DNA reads TGTGCCAGCAGCTTAGTGTACGGAACCTACAATGAGCAGTTCTTC.

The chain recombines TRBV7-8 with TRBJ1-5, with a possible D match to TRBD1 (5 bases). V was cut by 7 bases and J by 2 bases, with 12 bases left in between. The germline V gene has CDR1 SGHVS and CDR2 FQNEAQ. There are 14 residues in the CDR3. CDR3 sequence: CASTAGTGNQPQHF. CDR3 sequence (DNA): TGTGCCAGCACAGCAGGGACGGGCAATCAGCCCCAGCATTTT.

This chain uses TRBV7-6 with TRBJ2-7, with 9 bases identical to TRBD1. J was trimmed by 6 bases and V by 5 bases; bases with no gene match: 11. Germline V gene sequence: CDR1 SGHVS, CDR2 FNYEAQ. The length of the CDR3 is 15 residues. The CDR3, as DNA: TGTGCCAGCAGCCCGCCGACAGGGGGTGACCGCGAGCAGTACTTC. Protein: CASSPPTGGDREQYF.

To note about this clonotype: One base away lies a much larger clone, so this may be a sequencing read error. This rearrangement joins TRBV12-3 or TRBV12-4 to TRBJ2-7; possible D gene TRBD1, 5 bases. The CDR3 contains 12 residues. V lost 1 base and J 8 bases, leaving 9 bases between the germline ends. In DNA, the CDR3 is TGTGCCAGCAGTTTAGAGGGGATGAAGCAGTACTTC. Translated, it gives CASSLEGMKQYF.

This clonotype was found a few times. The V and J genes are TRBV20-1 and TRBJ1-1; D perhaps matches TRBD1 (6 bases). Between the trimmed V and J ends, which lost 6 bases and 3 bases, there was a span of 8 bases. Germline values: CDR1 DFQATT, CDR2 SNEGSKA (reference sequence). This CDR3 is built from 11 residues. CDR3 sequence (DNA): TGCAGTGCGAGGACAGACACTGAAGCTTTCTTT. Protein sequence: CSARTDTEAFF.

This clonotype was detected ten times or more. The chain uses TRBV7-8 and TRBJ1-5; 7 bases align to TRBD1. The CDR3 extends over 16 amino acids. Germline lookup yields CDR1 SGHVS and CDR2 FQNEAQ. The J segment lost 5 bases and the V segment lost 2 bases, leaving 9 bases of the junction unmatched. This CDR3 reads CASSLTGQAYYQPQHF. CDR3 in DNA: TGTGCCAGCAGCTTAACCGGACAGGCCTACTATCAGCCCCAGCATTTT.

CDR3 DNA sequence: TGTGCCAGCAGGGCACAGGGACTGGGGCAAGTCGAGCAGTACTTC. Amino acid sequence: CASRAQGLGQVEQYF. V gene TRBV2 combines with J gene TRBJ2-7, with D tentatively TRBD1 or TRBD2 (6 bases each). The length of the CDR3 is 15 residues. Trimming stripped 6 bases from V and 6 bases from J, with 21 bases between. Looked up from germline, CDR1 is SNHLY and CDR2 is FYNNEI.

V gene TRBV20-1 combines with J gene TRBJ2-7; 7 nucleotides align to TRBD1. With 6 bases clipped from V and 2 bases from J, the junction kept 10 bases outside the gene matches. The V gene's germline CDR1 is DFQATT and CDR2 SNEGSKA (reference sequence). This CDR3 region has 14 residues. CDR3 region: CSAYLPGQTYEQYF. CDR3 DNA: TGCAGTGCGTACCTACCGGGACAGACCTACGAGCAGTACTTC.

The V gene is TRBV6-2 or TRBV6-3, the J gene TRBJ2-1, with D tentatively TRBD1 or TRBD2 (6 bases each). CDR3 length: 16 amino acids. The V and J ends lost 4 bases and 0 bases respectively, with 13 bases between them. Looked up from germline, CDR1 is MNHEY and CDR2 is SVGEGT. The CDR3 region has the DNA TGTGCCAGCAGTTTCAGGGGAGGAAGCTCCTACAATGAGCAGTTCTTC. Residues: CASSFRGGSSYNEQFF.

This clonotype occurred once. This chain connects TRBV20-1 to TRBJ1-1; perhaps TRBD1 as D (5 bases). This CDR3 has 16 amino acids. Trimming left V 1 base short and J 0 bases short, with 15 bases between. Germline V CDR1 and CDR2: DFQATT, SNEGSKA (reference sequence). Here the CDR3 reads CSARGARRQLNTEAFF. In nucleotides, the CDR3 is TGCAGTGCTAGAGGGGCACGGCGACAGTTGAACACTGAAGCTTTCTTT.

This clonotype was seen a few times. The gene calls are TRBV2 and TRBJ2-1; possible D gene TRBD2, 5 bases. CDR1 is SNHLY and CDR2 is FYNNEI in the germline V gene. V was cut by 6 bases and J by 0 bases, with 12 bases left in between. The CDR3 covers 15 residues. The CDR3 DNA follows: TGTGCCAGCAGATTGGAGGTGAGCTCCTACAATGAGCAGTTCTTC. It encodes CASRLEVSSYNEQFF.

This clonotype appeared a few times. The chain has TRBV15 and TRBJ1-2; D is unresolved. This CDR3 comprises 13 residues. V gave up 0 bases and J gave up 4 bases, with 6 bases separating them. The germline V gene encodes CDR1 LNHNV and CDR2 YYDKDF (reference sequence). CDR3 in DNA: TGTGCCACCAGCAGAGATCCAGGCTATGGCTACACCTTC. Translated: CATSRDPGYGYTF.

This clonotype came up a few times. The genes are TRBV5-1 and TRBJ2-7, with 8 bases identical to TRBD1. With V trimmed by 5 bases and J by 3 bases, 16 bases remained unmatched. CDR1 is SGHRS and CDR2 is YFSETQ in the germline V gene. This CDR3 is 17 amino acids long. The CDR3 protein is CASRPTPSTGVGYEQYF. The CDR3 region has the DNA TGCGCCAGCAGACCGACGCCCTCGACAGGGGTTGGCTACGAGCAGTACTTC.

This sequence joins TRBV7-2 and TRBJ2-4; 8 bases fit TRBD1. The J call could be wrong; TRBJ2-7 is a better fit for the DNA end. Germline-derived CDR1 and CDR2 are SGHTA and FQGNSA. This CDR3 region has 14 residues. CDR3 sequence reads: CASIPWTGSGEQYF. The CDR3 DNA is TGTGCCAGCATCCCTTGGACAGGGAGCGGCGAGCAGTACTTC.

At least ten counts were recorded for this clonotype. CDR3: CASSRDPRETQYF. DNA for the CDR3: TGTGCCAGCAGCCGGGACCCTCGGGAGACCCAGTACTTC. V usage is TRBV7-2 and J usage is TRBJ2-5; tentatively, D is TRBD1 or TRBD2 (5 bases each). Trimming left V 5 bases short and J 5 bases short, with 12 bases between. The CDR3 length is 13 residues. The germline gives CDR1 SGHTA, CDR2 FQGNSA.